Each of the 5 T cell receptor beta chains below was sequenced from the same sample in a study of regulatory dendritic cells for organ transplantation. Profiling relied on immunoSEQ multiplex PCR, and the TCRdb table lists in-frame clones only, not all of them. The sample has about 38,000 clones, about 90% seen once; the top ten hold about 0.11%. The sequenced sample was naive CD8+ T cells from blood. Subset denoted: CD45RA+ naive T cells. These receptors all come from a human donor in good health.

The V call is TRBV27, the J call TRBJ2-3; 9 bases agree with TRBD2. CDR1 and CDR2 (germline): MNHEY, SMNVEV (reference sequence). Unmatched junction bases numbered 9, after V lost 6 bases and J lost 5 bases. This CDR3 spans 15 amino acids. The CDR3 spells CASRPLAGWLDTQYF. DNA for the CDR3: TGTGCCAGCAGACCCCTAGCGGGGTGGTTAGATACGCAGTATTTT.

The rearrangement links TRBV11-2 to TRBJ2-1; 8 nucleotides match TRBD1. The CDR3 runs 15 residues. The germline gives CDR1 SGHAT, CDR2 FQNNGV. V shed 7 bases and J 6 bases; nucleotides not matched to a gene: 11. CDR3 nucleotides: TGTGCCAGCACCTTTGGGGGACAGGACATCAATGAGCAGTTCTTC. Protein product: CASTFGGQDINEQFF.

This clone occurred once. The chain joins TRBV27 to TRBJ2-1; maybe TRBD2 (5 bases). The CDR3 totals 15 residues. The germline gives CDR1 MNHEY, CDR2 SMNVEV (reference sequence). V lost 1 base and J lost 6, with 13 bases in between. CDR3 DNA: TGTGCCAGCAGTTTATTAGAGGGAAACTTCAATGAGCAGTTCTTC. Translating gives CASSLLEGNFNEQFF.

This chain joins TRBV5-4 and TRBJ2-3, with 7 bases matching TRBD2. Germline V gene data show CDR1 as SGHNT and CDR2 as YYREEE (reference sequence). The J segment lost 4 bases and the V segment lost 3 bases, leaving 5 bases of the junction unmatched. The CDR3 covers 14 residues. The CDR3 region is CASSSMGRADTQYF. The CDR3 DNA follows: TGTGCCAGCAGCTCCATGGGGAGGGCAGATACGCAGTATTTT.

V and J are TRBV4-3 and TRBJ2-7, with a weak D call TRBD1 (7 bases). The CDR3 is made up of 15 amino acids. Trimming took 4 bases from V and 6 from J, leaving 19 bases between them. Looked up from germline, CDR1 is LGHNA and CDR2 is YSLEER. The DNA of the CDR3 is TGCGCCAGCAGCCGAACTACAGGGGAGGTTTCCGAGCAGTACTTC. Translation gives CASSRTTGEVSEQYF.